The rows below give T cell receptor beta chains drawn from one sample of a study. TCRdb recomputed calls from the 5' RACE reads with MiXCR, one row per CDR3 protein. The sample holds 5,800 or so distinct CDR3 sequences; approximately 30% are singletons and the top ten take around 6.7%. The sample comprised memory CD4+ T cells sorted from a lymph node. The receptor source for this set is a female donor with breast cancer. Each CDR3 is given with its conserved first and last residue. D genes are given only for firm matches. Clone sizes are given selectively: once, few, many, or a class where the clone is expanded.

d_call: .; v_call: TRBV7-2; j_call: TRBJ2-7; clone_size: many; cdr3_nt: TGTGCCAGCAGCAAAGATTTGCACGAGCAGTACTTC; cdr3_aa: CASSKDLHEQYF
d_call: TRBD1; v_call: TRBV7-2; j_call: TRBJ2-1; clone_size: many; cdr3_nt: TGTGCCAGCAGCGGACAGGGCTACAATGAGCAGTTCTTC; cdr3_aa: CASSGQGYNEQFF
d_call: .; v_call: TRBV23-1; j_call: TRBJ2-3; clone_size: .; cdr3_nt: TGCGCCAGCAGTCAATTGCGGCGGCCACGCACAGATACGCAGTATTTT; cdr3_aa: CASSQLRRPRTDTQYF
d_call: TRBD2; v_call: TRBV5-6; j_call: TRBJ2-2; clone_size: many; cdr3_nt: TGTGCCAGCAGCCAAGCGGGGGGGGACACCGGGGAGCTGTTTTTT; cdr3_aa: CASSQAGGDTGELFF
d_call: .; v_call: TRBV28; j_call: TRBJ2-1; clone_size: medium-sized; cdr3_nt: TGTGCCAGCAGTGACGAGGCCTGGGGGAATGAGCAGTTCTTC; cdr3_aa: CASSDEAWGNEQFF
d_call: .; v_call: TRBV11-3; j_call: TRBJ2-1; clone_size: medium-sized; cdr3_nt: TGTGCCAGCAGCTTACTGGGGAGCCTTCCGGACTCCGCCTACAATGAGCAGTTCTTC; cdr3_aa: CASSLLGSLPDSAYNEQFF
d_call: TRBD1; v_call: TRBV12-3/TRBV12-4; j_call: TRBJ1-2; clone_size: many; cdr3_nt: TGTGCCAGCACCCGGGACAGGGGGATCTATGGCTACACCTTC; cdr3_aa: CASTRDRGIYGYTF
d_call: TRBD2; v_call: TRBV4-2; j_call: TRBJ2-1; clone_size: large; cdr3_nt: TGTGCCAGCAGCCAGGGTCCCGGGACTAGCGGGGGCGGTGAGCAGTTCTTC; cdr3_aa: CASSQGPGTSGGGEQFF
d_call: .; v_call: TRBV20-1; j_call: TRBJ2-1; clone_size: once; cdr3_nt: TGCAGTGCTAGAGGACTGGCTGAGCAGTTCTTC; cdr3_aa: CSARGLAEQFF
d_call: TRBD2; v_call: TRBV5-1; j_call: TRBJ2-3; clone_size: many; cdr3_nt: TGCGCCAGCAGCTTGGACGGCGGGGGGGCCTCAGATACGCAGTATTTT; cdr3_aa: CASSLDGGGASDTQYF
d_call: .; v_call: TRBV18; j_call: TRBJ1-1; clone_size: few; cdr3_nt: TGTGCCAGCTCACTAAGAGCAGCCGAAAGGAAGGGCACTGAAGCTTTCTTT; cdr3_aa: CASSLRAAERKGTEAFF
d_call: .; v_call: TRBV28; j_call: TRBJ2-5; clone_size: few; cdr3_nt: TGTGCCAGCAGTTTGGCCAGGGGGGGGCGTACCCAGTACTTC; cdr3_aa: CASSLARGGRTQYF
d_call: .; v_call: TRBV5-4; j_call: TRBJ2-7; clone_size: few; cdr3_nt: TGTGCCAGCAGCTCCGACAGAGGCGAGCAGTACTTC; cdr3_aa: CASSSDRGEQYF
d_call: .; v_call: TRBV9; j_call: TRBJ2-1; clone_size: many; cdr3_nt: TGTGCCAGCAGCGTAGGTCCGGTGGGGAGGATATCCTACAATGAGCAGTTCTTC; cdr3_aa: CASSVGPVGRISYNEQFF
d_call: .; v_call: TRBV24-1; j_call: TRBJ1-5; clone_size: .; cdr3_nt: TGTGCCACCAGTGGGAGATTTAGCAATCAGCCCCAGCATTTT; cdr3_aa: CATSGRFSNQPQHF
d_call: .; v_call: TRBV18; j_call: TRBJ2-5; clone_size: medium-sized; cdr3_nt: TGTGCCAGCTCACCGACTAGAACGGAGACCCAGTACTTC; cdr3_aa: CASSPTRTETQYF
d_call: .; v_call: TRBV4-1; j_call: TRBJ1-1; clone_size: .; cdr3_nt: TGCGCCAGCAGCCAAGAATCGGGGGGACCGAACACTGAAGCTTTCTTT; cdr3_aa: CASSQESGGPNTEAFF
d_call: .; v_call: TRBV6-1; j_call: TRBJ1-6; clone_size: once; cdr3_nt: TGTACCAGCAGTCGTGAAGCGGGGGAGCCGAATTCACCCCTCCACTTT; cdr3_aa: CTSSREAGEPNSPLHF
d_call: TRBD1; v_call: TRBV12-3/TRBV12-4; j_call: TRBJ1-1; clone_size: .; cdr3_nt: TGTGCCTGCAGGGGACAGGGGGCCCTCGAAGCTTTCTTT; cdr3_aa: CACRGQGALEAFF
d_call: TRBD2; v_call: TRBV7-9; j_call: TRBJ2-2; clone_size: many; cdr3_nt: TGTGCCAGCAGCTTGGGGACTAGCAGGAGAAGGAAAGGCGGGGAGCTGTTTTTT; cdr3_aa: CASSLGTSRRRKGGELFF
d_call: TRBD1; v_call: TRBV9; j_call: TRBJ1-1; clone_size: .; cdr3_nt: TGTGCCAGCAGCGTAGAGGGGGCGAACACTGAAGCTTTCTTT; cdr3_aa: CASSVEGANTEAFF
d_call: .; v_call: TRBV4-1; j_call: TRBJ2-2; clone_size: .; cdr3_nt: TGCGCCAGCAGCCAAGATCTCGGGGAGCTGTTTTTT; cdr3_aa: CASSQDLGELFF
d_call: TRBD1; v_call: TRBV6-2/TRBV6-3; j_call: TRBJ1-2; clone_size: .; cdr3_nt: TGTGCCAGCACCTATTCCGGGACAGCGTCCAGCAATAATAACTATGGCTACACCTTC; cdr3_aa: CASTYSGTASSNNNYGYTF
d_call: .; v_call: TRBV12-3/TRBV12-4; j_call: TRBJ1-4; clone_size: .; cdr3_nt: TGTGCCAGCAGTGTTAGCGGGGTACTGTTTTTT; cdr3_aa: CASSVSGVLFF
d_call: TRBD2; v_call: TRBV10-3; j_call: TRBJ2-1; clone_size: .; cdr3_nt: TGTGCCATCAGTGGGTCACTAGCGGGTAAATCCTACAATGAGCGGTTCTTC; cdr3_aa: CAISGSLAGKSYNERFF
d_call: TRBD1; v_call: TRBV6-1; j_call: TRBJ1-1; clone_size: .; cdr3_nt: TGTGCCAGCAGTTCACAGGGGTTAGTGTCCACTGAAGCTTTCTTT; cdr3_aa: CASSSQGLVSTEAFF